Listed below are T cell receptor beta chains from one sample, sequenced in a study of T cells in Graves' hyperthyroidism and ophthalmopathy. One entry per CDR3 protein, called by TCRdb with MiXCR from the multiplex PCR reads. The sample comprises fewer than 500,000 distinct CDR3 sequences, approximately 13% of which are singletons, and roughly 20% rests with the top ten. Sequencing was carried out using blood. The receptors stem from a man aged 25-45 years with Graves' hyperthyroidism that later progressed to Graves' ophthalmopathy. The CDR3 runs from the conserved cysteine through the conserved F or W. Each record gives: J gene, D gene, V gene, clone size, CDR3 protein, CDR3 DNA. D genes are given only for firm matches. Size is stated for part of the rows, as once, few or many counts, or as a class when the clone is expanded.

TRBJ2-4,TRBD1,TRBV20-1,few,CSAERWATGNIQYF,TGCAGTGCCGAAAGGTGGGCGACAGGGAACATTCAGTACTTC
TRBJ1-2,TRBD1,TRBV7-3,many,CASSLTQGYGYTF,TGTGCCAGCAGCTTAACACAGGGGTATGGCTACACCTTC
TRBJ1-1,TRBD1,TRBV29-1,many,CSAGTGGRSEAFF,TGCAGCGCTGGGACAGGGGGCAGGTCTGAAGCTTTCTTT
TRBJ1-5,TRBD1,TRBV6-1,many,CASSSAGTGGGNQPQHF,TGTGCCAGCAGTTCCGCGGGGACAGGGGGCGGGAATCAGCCCCAGCATTTT
TRBJ1-6,TRBD1,TRBV2,many,CASRQGAIHGSYNSPLHF,TGTGCCAGCAGACAGGGGGCTATCCACGGCTCCTATAATTCACCCCTCCACTTT
TRBJ2-3,TRBD2,TRBV2,many,CASSEPSSGALTWDTQYF,TGTGCCAGCAGTGAACCGTCTAGCGGTGCCCTTACTTGGGATACGCAGTATTTT
TRBJ1-1,NA,TRBV28,many,CASSRQDNMNTEAFF,TGTGCCAGCAGTCGCCAGGATAACATGAACACTGAAGCTTTCTTT
TRBJ2-2,TRBD2,TRBV10-1,NA,CASSDASGASNTGELFF,TGCGCCAGCAGTGATGCTAGCGGGGCCTCGAACACCGGGGAGCTGTTTTTT
TRBJ1-2,NA,TRBV30,many,CAWTMFGGANYGYTF,TGTGCCTGGACCATGTTTGGCGGAGCTAACTATGGCTACACCTTC
TRBJ1-1,NA,TRBV12-3/TRBV12-4,many,CASSKGAGGVAFF,TGTGCCAGCAGTAAAGGGGCGGGGGGAGTGGCTTTCTTT
TRBJ1-2,NA,TRBV27,many,CASSLSAGPYGYTF,TGTGCCAGCAGTTTATCGGCAGGGCCCTATGGCTACACCTTC
TRBJ2-5,TRBD2,TRBV2,NA,CASSYGQRGSFVGTQYF,TGTGCCAGCAGTTACGGCCAGCGGGGGTCCTTCGTGGGGACCCAGTACTTC
TRBJ1-1,TRBD1,TRBV7-9,NA,CASLGQQNTEAFF,TGTGCCAGCCTGGGACAGCAGAACACTGAAGCTTTCTTT